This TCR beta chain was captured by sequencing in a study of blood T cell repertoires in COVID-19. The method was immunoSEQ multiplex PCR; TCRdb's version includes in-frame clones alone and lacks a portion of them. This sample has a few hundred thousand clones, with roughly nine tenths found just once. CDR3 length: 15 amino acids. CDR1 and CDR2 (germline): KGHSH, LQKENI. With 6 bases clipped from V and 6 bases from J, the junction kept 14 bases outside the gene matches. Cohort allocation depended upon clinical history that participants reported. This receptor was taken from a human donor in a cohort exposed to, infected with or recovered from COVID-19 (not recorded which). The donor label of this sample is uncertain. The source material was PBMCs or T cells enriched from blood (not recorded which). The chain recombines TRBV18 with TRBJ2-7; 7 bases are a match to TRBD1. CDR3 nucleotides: TGTGCCAGCTCCCTACTACACAGGGGAGATGGCGAGCAGTACTTC. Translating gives CASSLLHRGDGEQYF.